This T cell receptor beta chain stems from a study of T cells after yellow fever vaccination. Using its own MiXCR run on the 5' RACE reads, TCRdb lists one record per CDR3 protein. This table has approximately 140,000 distinct CDR3 sequences, less than 9.5% appearing once. General observations from the study: Once the booster was given, most primary-vaccination clones reappeared, at approximately 97% for CD4 and roughly 86% for CD8.

The sample holds many counts of this clonotype. Its antigen is not identified. CDR1 and CDR2 (germline): MNHEY, SVGAGI. V was clipped by 0 bases and J by 0 bases, with 6 bases between them. CDR3 length equals 15 residues. This chain joins TRBV6-5 and TRBJ2-1, with D uncertain. The sample in question was CD4+ T cells sorted from PBMCs, obtained 5 days after the yellow fever booster vaccination. This clonotype originated in a man aged 25-45 years who received the YFV17D yellow fever vaccine. The CDR3 coding sequence is TGTGCCAGCAGTTACTCCGGCCGCTCCTACAATGAGCAGTTCTTC. This codes for CASSYSGRSYNEQFF.